Following are 3 T cell receptor beta chains from one sample sequenced in a study of human T cells and chemical hapten exposure. Time point of the sample: patch test 1, 2 weeks after DPC sensitization. Treatment noted: therapeutic diphenylcyclopropenone sensitization with weekly scalp DPC. TCRdb re-called the RACE reads with MiXCR, one entry per CDR3 protein. The data show some 110,000 distinct CDR3 sequences, about 12% seen once. The sample consisted of whole blood, taken in connection with sensitization to the hapten diphenylcyclopropenone (DPC). These receptors were collected from a woman in her fifties or sixties with alopecia areata. Some clones in this sample may be carry-over from other donors' samples.

This clonotype has more than one count but fewer than ten. The genes are TRBV20-1 and TRBJ1-5, with 8 bases aligning to TRBD1. The V gene's germline CDR1 is DFQATT and CDR2 SNEGSKA (reference sequence). The CDR3 runs to 15 residues. Losses at the gene ends were 6 bases for V and 7 bases for J; bases not matched to a gene: 14. CDR3 bases: TGCAGTGCGAGAACCCCGGGACAGGTTAGCCAGCCCCAGCATTTT. It encodes CSARTPGQVSQPQHF.

This clonotype was observed at least ten times. This chain joins TRBV6-2 or TRBV6-3 and TRBJ2-7; 7 nucleotides match TRBD1. V lost 6 bases, J lost 0 bases, and 8 bases stayed unmatched. The CDR3 covers 15 residues. CDR1 and CDR2 from the germline V gene are MNHEY and SVGEGT. The CDR3 loop reads CASSPRGTASYEQYF. CDR3 nucleotides: TGTGCCAGCAGCCCACGTGGGACAGCCTCCTACGAGCAGTACTTC.

This clonotype was counted only a few times. No conserved phenylalanine or tryptophan is present at the end of the CDR3, so a read error is the likely explanation. The DNA is omitted, as the CDR3 cannot be located on it reliably, and the CDR3 follows TCRdb's listing. CDR3 loop: CASSLFRRS. The rearrangement uses TRBV7-2 and TRBJ2-7. The CDR3 sequence runs 9 residues, both termini included. CDR1 SGHTA and CDR2 FQGNSA come from the germline V gene.